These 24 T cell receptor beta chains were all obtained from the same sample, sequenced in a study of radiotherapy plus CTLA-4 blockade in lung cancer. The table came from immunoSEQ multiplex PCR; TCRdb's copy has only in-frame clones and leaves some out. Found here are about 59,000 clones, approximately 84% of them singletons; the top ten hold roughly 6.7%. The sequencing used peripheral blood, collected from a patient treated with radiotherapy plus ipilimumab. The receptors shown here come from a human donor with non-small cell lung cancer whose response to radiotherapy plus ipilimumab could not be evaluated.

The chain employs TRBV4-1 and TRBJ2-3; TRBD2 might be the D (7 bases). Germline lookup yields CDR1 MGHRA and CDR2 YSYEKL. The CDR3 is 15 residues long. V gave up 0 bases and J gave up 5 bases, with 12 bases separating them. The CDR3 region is CASSQEGAGVDTQYF. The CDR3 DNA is TGCGCCAGCAGCCAAGAGGGGGCGGGGGTAGATACGCAGTATTTT.

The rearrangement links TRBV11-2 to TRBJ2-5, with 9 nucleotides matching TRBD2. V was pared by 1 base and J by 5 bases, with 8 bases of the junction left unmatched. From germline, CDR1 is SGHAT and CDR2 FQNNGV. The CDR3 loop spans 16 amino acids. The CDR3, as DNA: TGTGCCAGCAGCTTAGGAGTCGCGGGGGGGCCGGAGACCCAGTACTTC. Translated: CASSLGVAGGPETQYF.

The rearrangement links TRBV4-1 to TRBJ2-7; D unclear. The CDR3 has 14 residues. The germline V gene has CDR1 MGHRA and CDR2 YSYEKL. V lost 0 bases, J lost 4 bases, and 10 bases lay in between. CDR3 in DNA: TGCGCCAGCAGCCAAGATTACTTGAATTACGAGCAGTACTTC. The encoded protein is CASSQDYLNYEQYF.

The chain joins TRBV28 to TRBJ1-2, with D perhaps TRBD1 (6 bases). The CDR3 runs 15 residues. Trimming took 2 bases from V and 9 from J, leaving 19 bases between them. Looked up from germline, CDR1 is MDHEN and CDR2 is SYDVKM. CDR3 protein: CASSLSGGQLISYTF. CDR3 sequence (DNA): TGTGCCAGCAGTTTAAGCGGCGGACAGTTGATTAGCTACACCTTC.

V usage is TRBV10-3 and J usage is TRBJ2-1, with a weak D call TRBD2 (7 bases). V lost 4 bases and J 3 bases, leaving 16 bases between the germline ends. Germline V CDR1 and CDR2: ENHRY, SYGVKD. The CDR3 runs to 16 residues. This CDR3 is CAISGGAAGVYNEQFF. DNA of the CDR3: TGTGCCATCAGTGGGGGGGCGGCGGGGGTCTACAATGAGCAGTTCTTC.

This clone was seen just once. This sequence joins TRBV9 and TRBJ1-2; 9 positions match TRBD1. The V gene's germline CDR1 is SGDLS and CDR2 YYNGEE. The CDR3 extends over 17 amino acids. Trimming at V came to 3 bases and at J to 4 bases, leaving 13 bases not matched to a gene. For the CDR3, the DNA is TGTGCCAGCAGCGGACGGACAGGGGAGAAGGGTGGCTATGGCTACACCTTC. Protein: CASSGRTGEKGGYGYTF.

The CDR3 region is CASSLDSGTPTNEQFF. In DNA form, the CDR3 reads TGTGCCAGCAGCTTGGATTCCGGGACACCGACCAATGAGCAGTTCTTC. The chain joins TRBV5-4 to TRBJ2-1, with a tentative D call TRBD1 (6 bases). Germline V lookup: CDR1 SGHNT, CDR2 YYREEE (reference sequence). Trimming left V 0 bases short and J 6 bases short, with 16 bases between. The CDR3 has 16 residues.

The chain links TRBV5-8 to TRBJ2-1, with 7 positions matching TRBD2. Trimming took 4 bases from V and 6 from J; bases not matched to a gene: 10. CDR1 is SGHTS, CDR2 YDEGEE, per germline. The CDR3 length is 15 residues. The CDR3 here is CASSPLGLVGNEQFF. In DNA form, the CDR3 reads TGTGCCAGCAGCCCACTAGGACTAGTTGGCAATGAGCAGTTCTTC.

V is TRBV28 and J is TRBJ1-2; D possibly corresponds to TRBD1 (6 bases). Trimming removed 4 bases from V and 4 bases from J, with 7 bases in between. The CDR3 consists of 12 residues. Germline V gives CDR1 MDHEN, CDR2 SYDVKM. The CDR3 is CASSSQGYGYTF. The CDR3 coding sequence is TGTGCCAGCAGTTCACAGGGCTATGGCTACACCTTC.

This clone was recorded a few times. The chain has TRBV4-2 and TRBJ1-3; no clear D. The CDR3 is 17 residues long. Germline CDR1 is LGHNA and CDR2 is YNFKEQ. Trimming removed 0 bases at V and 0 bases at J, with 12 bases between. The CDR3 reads CASSQEPTASSGNTIYF. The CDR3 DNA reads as TGTGCCAGCAGCCAAGAACCCACAGCCTCCTCTGGAAACACCATATATTTT.

The CDR3 region has the DNA TGTGCCAGTAGTACGATTCAGGGGGCCGCGGAAGCTTTCTTT. Its protein is CASSTIQGAAEAFF. The rearrangement joins TRBV19 to TRBJ1-1, with 8 bases matching TRBD1. Germline loops: CDR1 LNHDA, CDR2 SQIVND (reference sequence). The CDR3 is 14 amino acids. V was clipped by 4 bases and J by 8 bases; unmatched bases: 9. The variable domain in full, completed from reference TRBV19 and TRBJ1-1, reads DGGITQSPKYLFRKEGQNVTLSCEQNLNHDAMYWYRQDPGQGLRLIYYSQIVNDFQKGDIAEGYSVSREKKESFPLTVTSAQKNPTAFYLCASSTIQGAAEAFFGQGTRLTVV.

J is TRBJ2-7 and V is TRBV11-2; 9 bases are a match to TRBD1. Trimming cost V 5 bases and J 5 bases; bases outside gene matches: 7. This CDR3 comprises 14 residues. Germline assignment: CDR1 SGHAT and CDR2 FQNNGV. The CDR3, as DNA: TGTGCCAGCAGCCCAGGGACAGGGCTCGACGAGCAGTACTTC. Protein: CASSPGTGLDEQYF.

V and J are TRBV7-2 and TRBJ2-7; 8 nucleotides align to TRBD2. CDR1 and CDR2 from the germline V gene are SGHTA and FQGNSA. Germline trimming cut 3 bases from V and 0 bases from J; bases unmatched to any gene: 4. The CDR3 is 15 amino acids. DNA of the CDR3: TGTGCCAGCAGCTTCAGCGGGAGCATCTCCTACGAGCAGTACTTC. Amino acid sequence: CASSFSGSISYEQYF.

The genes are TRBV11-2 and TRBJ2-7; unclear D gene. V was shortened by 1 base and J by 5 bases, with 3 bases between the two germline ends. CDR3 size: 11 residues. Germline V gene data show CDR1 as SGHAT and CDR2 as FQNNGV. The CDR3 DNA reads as TGTGCCAGCAGCTTAGGAGACGAGCAGTACTTC. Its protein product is CASSLGDEQYF.

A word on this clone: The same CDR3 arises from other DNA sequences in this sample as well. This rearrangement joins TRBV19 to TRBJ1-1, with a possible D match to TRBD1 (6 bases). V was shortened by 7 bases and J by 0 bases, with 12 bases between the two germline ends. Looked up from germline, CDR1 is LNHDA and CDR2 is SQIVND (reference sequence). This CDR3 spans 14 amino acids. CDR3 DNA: TGTGCCAGTAACGGGAGGGGGATGAACACTGAAGCTTTCTTT. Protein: CASNGRGMNTEAFF. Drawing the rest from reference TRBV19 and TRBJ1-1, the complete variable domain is DGGITQSPKYLFRKEGQNVTLSCEQNLNHDAMYWYRQDPGQGLRLIYYSQIVNDFQKGDIAEGYSVSREKKESFPLTVTSAQKNPTAFYLCASNGRGMNTEAFFGQGTRLTVV.

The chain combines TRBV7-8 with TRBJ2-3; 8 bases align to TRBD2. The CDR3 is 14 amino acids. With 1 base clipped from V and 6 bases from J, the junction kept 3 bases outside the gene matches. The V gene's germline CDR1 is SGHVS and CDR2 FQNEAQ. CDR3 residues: CASSLGLAGDTQYF. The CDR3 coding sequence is TGTGCCAGCAGCTTAGGGCTAGCGGGTGATACGCAGTATTTT. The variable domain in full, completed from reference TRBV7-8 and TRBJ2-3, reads GAGVSQSPRYKVAKRGQDVALRCDPISGHVSLFWYQQALGQGPEFLTYFQNEAQLDKSGLPSDRFFAERPEGSVSTLKIQRTQQEDSAVYLCASSLGLAGDTQYFGPGTRLTVL.

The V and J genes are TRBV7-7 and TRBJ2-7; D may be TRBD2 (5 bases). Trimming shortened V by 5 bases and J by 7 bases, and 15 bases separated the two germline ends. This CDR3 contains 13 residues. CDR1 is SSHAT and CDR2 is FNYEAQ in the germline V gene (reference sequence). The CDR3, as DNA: TGTGCCAGCAGCGATCGAGCGAGCGGAGAGCAGTACTTC. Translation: CASSDRASGEQYF.

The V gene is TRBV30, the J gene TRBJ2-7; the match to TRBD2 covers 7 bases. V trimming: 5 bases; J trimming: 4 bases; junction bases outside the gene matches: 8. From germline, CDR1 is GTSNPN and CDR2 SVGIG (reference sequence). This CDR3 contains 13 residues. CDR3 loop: CAWQREGRYEQYF. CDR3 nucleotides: TGTGCCTGGCAGCGGGAAGGTCGATACGAGCAGTACTTC.

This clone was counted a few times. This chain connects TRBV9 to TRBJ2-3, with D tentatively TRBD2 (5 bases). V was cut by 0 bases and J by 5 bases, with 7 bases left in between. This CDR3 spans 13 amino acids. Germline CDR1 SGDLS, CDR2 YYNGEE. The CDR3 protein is CASSVVSGDTQYF. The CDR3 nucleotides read TGTGCCAGCAGCGTAGTGAGCGGAGATACGCAGTATTTT. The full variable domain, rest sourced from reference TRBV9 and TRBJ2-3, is DSGVTQTPKHLITATGQRVTLRCSPRSGDLSVYWYQQSLDQGLQFLIQYYNGEERAKGNILERFSAQQFPDLHSELNLSSLELGDSALYFCASSVVSGDTQYFGPGTRLTVL.

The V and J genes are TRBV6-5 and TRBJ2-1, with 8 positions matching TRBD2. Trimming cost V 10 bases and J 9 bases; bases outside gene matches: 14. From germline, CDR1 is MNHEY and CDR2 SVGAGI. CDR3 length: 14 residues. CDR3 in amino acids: CATQERERTSEQFF. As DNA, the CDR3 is TGTGCCACCCAAGAGCGGGAGAGGACCAGTGAGCAGTTCTTC.

CDR3 coding DNA: TGTGCCAGCAGCTGGACAGGGGGCGCGGTCGCTGAAGCTTTCTTT. Translating it yields CASSWTGGAVAEAFF. V is TRBV11-2 and J is TRBJ1-1; 11 bases align to TRBD1. Per the germline V gene, CDR1 is SGHAT and CDR2 is FQNNGV. Trimming cost V 4 bases and J 6 bases; bases outside gene matches: 7. The CDR3 is made up of 15 amino acids. The whole variable domain, remainder taken from reference TRBV11-2 and TRBJ1-1, is EAGVAQSPRYKIIEKRQSVAFWCNPISGHATLYWYQQILGQGPKLLIQFQNNGVVDDSQLPKDRFSAERLKGVDSTLKIQPAKLEDSAVYLCASSWTGGAVAEAFFGQGTRLTVV.

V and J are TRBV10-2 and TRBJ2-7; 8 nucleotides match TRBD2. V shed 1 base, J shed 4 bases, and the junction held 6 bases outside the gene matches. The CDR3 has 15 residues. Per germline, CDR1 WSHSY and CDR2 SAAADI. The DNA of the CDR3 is TGCGCCAGCAGTGAGTTATTGGCGGGGGGTTACGAGCAGTACTTC. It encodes CASSELLAGGYEQYF.

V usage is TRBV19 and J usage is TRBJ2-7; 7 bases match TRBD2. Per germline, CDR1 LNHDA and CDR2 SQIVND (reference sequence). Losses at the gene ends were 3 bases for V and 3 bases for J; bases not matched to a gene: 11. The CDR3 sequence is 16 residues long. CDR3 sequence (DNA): TGTGCCAGTAGTATTGTTTTTTCCTCGGGAGGCTACGAGCAGTACTTC. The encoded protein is CASSIVFSSGGYEQYF. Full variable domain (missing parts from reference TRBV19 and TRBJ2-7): DGGITQSPKYLFRKEGQNVTLSCEQNLNHDAMYWYRQDPGQGLRLIYYSQIVNDFQKGDIAEGYSVSREKKESFPLTVTSAQKNPTAFYLCASSIVFSSGGYEQYFGPGTRLTVT.

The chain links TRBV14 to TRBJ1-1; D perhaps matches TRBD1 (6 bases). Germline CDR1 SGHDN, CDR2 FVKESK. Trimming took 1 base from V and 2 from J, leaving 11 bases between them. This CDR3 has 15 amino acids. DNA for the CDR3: TGTGCCAGCAGCCAAGCCGGGACACTTAACACTGAAGCTTTCTTT. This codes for CASSQAGTLNTEAFF.